Here is one TCR beta chain with its context. Its antigen remains unidentified. Here immunoSEQ multiplex PCR was the method, and the copy in TCRdb shows in-frame clones only, minus some. The sample lists tens of thousands of clones, 80% to 90% occurring once. The sample comes from a study of OX40 agonist ivuxolimab in advanced cancers. About the study: Mean age 60 years, range about 20 to 79; about 81% male. Study findings and constraints: More expanded clones were seen, on average, in CD8+ T cells than in CD4+.

The germline V gene has CDR1 SGHRS and CDR2 YFSETQ. Trimming shortened V by 4 bases and J by 7 bases, and 12 bases separated the two germline ends. There are 12 residues in the CDR3. The receptor was isolated from an adult with an advanced solid tumor such as melanoma, head and neck, liver or kidney cancer. The starting material was CD4+ or CD8+ T cells sorted from blood, obtained in a trial of the OX40 agonist ivuxolimab. This chain connects TRBV5-1 to TRBJ2-7; D tentatively reads TRBD1 or TRBD2 (5 bases each). The CDR3 DNA reads as TGCGCCAGCAGCCAAAACGGGGCAGAGCAGTACTTC. This gives the protein CASSQNGAEQYF.